This T cell receptor (beta chain) stems from a study of cytomegalovirus exposure and HLA in healthy donors. Regarding the study as a whole: Excluded: some indistinguishable V segments such as TRBV6-2 and TRBV6-3.

Worth noting for this clone: Its antigen is currently unknown.

The germline gives CDR1 ENHRY, CDR2 SYGVKD. The junction had 4 bases not matched to a gene; V was cut back by 5 bases and J by 3 bases. This CDR3 region has 15 residues. The PCR made use of 60 Vbeta and 13 Jbeta primers. Measured with immunoSEQ multiplex PCR; TCRdb has only the in-frame clones, and not every one. Of around 130,000 clones in the sample, 75% to 85% are singletons; the top ten hold about 1.8%. The genes are TRBV10-3 and TRBJ2-2; 9 positions match TRBD1. Sample: PBMCs. The TCR was taken from a middle-aged man in good health and CMV-seronegative. The CDR3 is CAISRGQGYTGELFF. In DNA, the CDR3 is TGTGCCATCAGTCGAGGACAGGGGTACACCGGGGAGCTGTTTTTT.